This T cell receptor (beta chain) was profiled in a study of OX40 agonist ivuxolimab in advanced cancers. Looking at the study overall: The costimulatory receptor OX40 (CD134) was targeted by ivuxolimab, a fully human IgG2 agonistic monoclonal antibody. Intravenous ivuxolimab was administered to patients every 2 weeks at six dose levels: 0.01, 0.1, 0.3, 1.5, 3 and 10 mg/kg. Among the 52 dose-escalation patients, 19 had hepatocellular carcinoma, 15 melanoma, 9 renal cell carcinoma and 9 head and neck cancer. A male proportion of almost 85% and a mean age of approximately 58 years, ranging from about 20 to 85, were recorded for the dose-escalation cohort. Patients were allowed to have had prior anti-PD-1, anti-PD-L1 or anti-CTLA-4 therapy, and about 40% of the dose-escalation patients had been treated with checkpoint inhibitors. Partial responses occurred in three dose-escalation patients: two with cutaneous melanoma and one with hepatocellular carcinoma. Peripheral TCRbeta sequencing was intended to test whether TCR sequence diversity was altered and clonal T-cell expansion was caused by ivuxolimab. The paper covers the monotherapy dose-escalation part of the phase I ivuxolimab trial, which included N = 52 patients.

Details on this clone: The antigen this receptor binds is unknown. Within one base of it there is no much larger clone, and no base qualities were kept.

To sequence the TCRbeta CDR3 region, genomic DNA was isolated from the sorted cells. TCRbeta CDR3 regions were sequenced using the immunoSEQ Assay. TCRdb mirrors the immuneACCESS table, restricted to in-frame sequences. Some clones are absent from its copies; in checked studies, under half trace to an unresolved V gene, and the reason for the others is unknown. The sample includes some 19,000 clones, with roughly 80% observed a single time. Of the sample, approximately 26% is held by the ten largest clones. Patients with autoimmune disease history or receiving systemic immunosuppression were excluded from the trial. In every dose cohort, peripheral blood was drawn for TCR sequencing at baseline, cycle 4 day 1, and cycle 7 day 1. Samples were obtained from an open-label, multicenter, first-in-human phase I dose-escalation trial of ivuxolimab. Adults with locally advanced or metastatic head and neck squamous cell, hepatocellular, melanoma or renal cell carcinoma were enrolled in the trial. CD4+ and CD8+ T cells were sorted separately from peripheral blood before TCR sequencing.

Overall study results and their limits: In partial responders in the 0.1-3.0 mg/kg groups, normalized peripheral clonal expansion was found to be among the lowest, especially among CD8+ T cells. After ivuxolimab, expanded clones were on average more numerous among CD8+ T cells than among CD4+ T cells. The antigen specificity of the peripheral T cells that underwent clonal expansion was not determined. Low levels of normalized T-cell clonal expansion were also shown by some nonresponding patients. At doses of 0.1 to 3.0 mg/kg, clonal expansion of both CD4+ and CD8+ blood T cells was observed from baseline to week 6.

The TCR sequence derives from an adult with an advanced solid tumor such as melanoma, head and neck, liver or kidney cancer. The starting material was CD4+ or CD8+ T cells sorted from blood, obtained in a trial of the OX40 agonist ivuxolimab.

The sequenced DNA: TGTGCCAGCAGCCTCCGGGGACTAGCGGAGCTTCGGGAGCAGTTCTTC. It translates to CASSLRGLAELREQFF. The rearranged segments are TRBV27 and TRBJ2-1; the central 11 bases match TRBD2. The CDR3 starts with the cysteine, ends with the phenylalanine, and has 16 residues. The read is trimmed to its CDR3 DNA, 48 bases read in frame from base 1. V has 6 bases trimmed and J has 10 bases trimmed; junction bases matching no gene number 14. CDR1 and CDR2 were assigned from the germline V gene (reference sequence) as MNHEY and SMNVEV.